The clone carrying this TCR beta chain was seen just once. Naive CD8 cells lacked CD45RO, underwent positive selection for CCR7 and left out terminally differentiated effector memory CD45RA+ cells. Deletions cut 3 bases from V and 2 bases from J, with 9 bases between. The CDR3 consists of 13 residues. Germline CDR1 reads SGHNT; CDR2 reads YYREEE (reference sequence). This record belongs to a study of shared clonotypes between healthy human individuals. Method: immunoSEQ multiplex PCR; TCRdb's copy keeps in-frame clones and lacks some. Of about 2.2 million clones listed, approximately 94% are singletons.

This chain joins TRBV5-4 and TRBJ2-7; D is uncertain. The sequence derives from a man aged 18-30 years in good health. Some clones in this sample may be carry-over from other donors' samples. Specimen: naive CD8+ T cells from PBMCs. The CDR3 loop reads CASSYRPAYEQYF. CDR3 coding DNA: TGTGCCAGCAGCTATCGGCCAGCCTACGAGCAGTACTTC.